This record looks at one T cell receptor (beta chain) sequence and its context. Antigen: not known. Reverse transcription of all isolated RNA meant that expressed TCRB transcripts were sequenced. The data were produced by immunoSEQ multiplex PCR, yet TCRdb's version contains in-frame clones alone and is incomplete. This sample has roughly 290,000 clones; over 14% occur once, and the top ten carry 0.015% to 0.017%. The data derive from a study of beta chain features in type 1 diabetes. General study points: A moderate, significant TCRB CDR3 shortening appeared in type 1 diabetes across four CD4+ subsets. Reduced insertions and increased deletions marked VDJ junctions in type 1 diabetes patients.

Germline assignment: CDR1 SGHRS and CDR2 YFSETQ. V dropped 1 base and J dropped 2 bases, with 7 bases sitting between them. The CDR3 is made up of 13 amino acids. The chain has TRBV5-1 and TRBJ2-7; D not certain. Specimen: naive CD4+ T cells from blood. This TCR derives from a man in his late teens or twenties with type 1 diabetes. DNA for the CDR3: TGCGCCAGCAGCTTGAGCCAGGCCTACGAGCAGTACTTC. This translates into CASSLSQAYEQYF.